The T cell receptor beta chain under discussion was sequenced for a study of blood T cell repertoires in COVID-19. This CDR3 contains 12 residues. Trimming shortened V by 10 bases and J by 3 bases, and 13 bases separated the two germline ends. The germline CDR1 and CDR2 sequences are ENHRY and SYGVKD. In the source study's methods: The assay estimated nucleated cells by amplifying reference gene primers. Method: immunoSEQ multiplex PCR; TCRdb's copy keeps in-frame clones and lacks some. V and J calls and clone size come straight from that table; D and trimming were deduced from the DNA. The table shows 90,000 to 100,000 clones, with roughly 79% occurring only once.

The V and J genes are TRBV10-3 and TRBJ2-7; tentatively, D is TRBD1 (5 bases). The sequence was obtained from a man between 65 and 79 years old with acute or convalescent COVID-19. The sequenced sample was peripheral blood. The CDR3 region is CATGPGYYEQYF. The CDR3 DNA reads as TGTGCCACCGGCCCAGGGTACTACGAGCAGTACTTC.